The 29 T cell receptor beta chains given below trace back to one sample, sequenced in a study of blood T cell repertoires in COVID-19. Assay used: immunoSEQ multiplex PCR; TCRdb lists only in-frame clones, some missing. The sample has under 130,000 clones; around 90% are singletons. The sequenced material came from peripheral blood. The receptors stem from a woman older than 75 in a cohort sampled during active COVID-19.

This chain links TRBV19 with TRBJ2-7; 9 nucleotides agree with TRBD2. Germline CDR1 LNHDA, CDR2 SQIVND (reference sequence). The length of the CDR3 is 13 residues. The V gene end was trimmed by 10 bases and the J gene end by 7 bases; junction bases not matched to a gene: 11. CDR3 amino acids: CATQAGGFEEQYF. As DNA, the CDR3 is TGTGCCACCCAGGCGGGAGGGTTTGAGGAGCAGTACTTC.

This chain connects TRBV7-9 to TRBJ1-4; 7 positions agree with TRBD1. V lost 1 base and J lost 7; bases outside the gene matches: 3. The CDR3 is 14 amino acids. CDR1 is SEHNR, CDR2 FQNEAQ, per germline (reference sequence). CDR3 protein: CASSLETGLEKLFF. CDR3 nucleotides: TGTGCCAGCAGCTTAGAGACAGGGCTTGAAAAACTGTTTTTT.

The chain is built from TRBV3-1 (or the pseudogene TRBV3-2) and TRBJ1-1; weak D call: TRBD1 (6 bases). There are 15 residues in the CDR3. Trimming pared 4 bases from V and 4 bases from J, leaving 16 bases between. Germline loops: CDR1 LGHDT, CDR2 YNNKEL (reference sequence). In DNA form, the CDR3 reads TGTGCCAGCAGCCCCGAGGGGGGGGCGCGCACTGAAGCTTTCTTT. Translating gives CASSPEGGARTEAFF.

This chain links TRBV14 with TRBJ2-3; tentatively, D is TRBD1 (5 bases). Germline lookup yields CDR1 SGHDN and CDR2 FVKESK. The V gene lost 2 bases and the J gene lost 2 bases, with 8 bases spanning the gap. The CDR3 length is 14 residues. CDR3 in DNA: TGTGCCAGCAGCCAAAGGACATACACAGATACGCAGTATTTT. It translates to CASSQRTYTDTQYF.

The V call is TRBV11-2, the J call TRBJ1-1, with D possibly TRBD1 on 6 matching bases. The germline V gene has CDR1 SGHAT and CDR2 FQNNGV. V lost 10 bases, J lost 1 base, and 13 bases lay in between. The CDR3 loop spans 13 amino acids. The CDR3 coding sequence is TGTGCCATCGCTCTGGACAGGAACACTGAAGCTTTCTTT. The encoded protein is CAIALDRNTEAFF. The full variable domain, its missing parts supplied by reference TRBV11-2 and TRBJ1-1, is EAGVAQSPRYKIIEKRQSVAFWCNPISGHATLYWYQQILGQGPKLLIQFQNNGVVDDSQLPKDRFSAERLKGVDSTLKIQPAKLEDSAVYLCAIALDRNTEAFFGQGTRLTVV.

This sequence joins TRBV28 and TRBJ1-2; 9 positions agree with TRBD1. With V trimmed by 3 bases and J by 4 bases, 3 bases remained unmatched. CDR1 is MDHEN and CDR2 is SYDVKM in the germline V gene. The CDR3 extends over 14 amino acids. The CDR3 region is CASSLGGQGYGYTF. As DNA, the CDR3 is TGTGCCAGCAGTTTGGGGGGACAGGGCTATGGCTACACCTTC.

This chain joins TRBV6-1 and TRBJ2-1, with TRBD1 identical over 9 bases. The V gene end was trimmed by 2 bases and the J gene end by 8 bases; junction bases not matched to a gene: 16. CDR1 is MNHNS, CDR2 SASEGT, per germline. The CDR3 is 18 amino acids. CDR3 in DNA: TGTGCCAGCAGTGAATTCGGTCCGGGACAGGGAATTTTAGATGAGCAGTTCTTC. It is translated as CASSEFGPGQGILDEQFF.

This chain links TRBV3-1 (or the pseudogene TRBV3-2) with TRBJ1-2; D not resolved. Per the germline V gene, CDR1 is LGHDT and CDR2 is YNNKEL (reference sequence). V lost 1 base and J lost 4, with 10 bases in between. The CDR3 extends over 14 amino acids. The CDR3 is CASSQGSGSYGYTF. The CDR3 DNA follows: TGTGCCAGCAGCCAAGGTTCGGGAAGCTATGGCTACACCTTC.

The chain carries TRBV7-2 and TRBJ2-7; 9 nucleotides match TRBD1. CDR3 size: 15 residues. J was trimmed by 1 base and V by 3 bases; bases with no gene match: 4. CDR1 and CDR2 from the germline V gene are SGHTA and FQGNSA. The CDR3 bases are TGTGCCAGCAGCTTGGGACAGGGAAGGTCCTACGAGCAGTACTTC. This sequence encodes CASSLGQGRSYEQYF. Drawing the rest from reference TRBV7-2 and TRBJ2-7, the complete variable domain is GAGVSQSPSNKVTEKGKDVELRCDPISGHTALYWYRQSLGQGLEFLIYFQGNSAPDKSGLPSDRFSAERTGGSVSTLTIQRTQQEDSAVYLCASSLGQGRSYEQYFGPGTRLTVT.

This chain links TRBV30 with TRBJ1-4, with 8 bases that match TRBD1. Trimming cost V 0 bases and J 8 bases; bases outside gene matches: 11. This CDR3 region has 16 residues. CDR1 GTSNPN and CDR2 SVGIG come from the germline V gene (reference sequence). CDR3 DNA sequence: TGTGCCTGGAGTGTACGGTCACAGGGGGGCCGGGAAAAACTGTTTTTT. It encodes CAWSVRSQGGREKLFF.

There are a few counts of this clone. J is TRBJ2-5 and V is TRBV5-1; 11 bases match TRBD2. The germline gives CDR1 SGHRS, CDR2 YFSETQ. V gave up 3 bases and J gave up 5 bases; unmatched junction bases: 9. This CDR3 region has 16 residues. CDR3 amino acids: CASSSISGRAFETQYF. For the CDR3, the DNA is TGCGCCAGCAGCTCTATTAGCGGGAGGGCCTTTGAGACCCAGTACTTC.

V gene TRBV5-1 combines with J gene TRBJ1-6, with 7 positions matching TRBD1. The trim removed 7 bases at V and 6 bases at J, leaving 7 bases unmatched. Germline loops: CDR1 SGHRS, CDR2 YFSETQ. CDR3 length: 14 amino acids. Here the CDR3 DNA reads TGCGCCAGCCGCAGGGGGGAGGCTAATTCACCCCTCCACTTT. Protein: CASRRGEANSPLHF.

The chain uses TRBV7-9 and TRBJ1-1, with a possible D match to TRBD1 (5 bases). The V gene's germline CDR1 is SEHNR and CDR2 FQNEAQ (reference sequence). This CDR3 has 13 amino acids. Trimming removed 8 bases at V and 0 bases at J, with 10 bases between. Here the CDR3 DNA reads TGTGCCAGCGCAGGGAATCTGAACACTGAAGCTTTCTTT. Its protein is CASAGNLNTEAFF.

V is TRBV25-1 and J is TRBJ1-6, with 7 bases lining up with TRBD1. The CDR3 has 15 amino acids. The V and J ends lost 3 bases and 5 bases, in that order; junction bases with no gene match: 4. The germline CDR1 and CDR2 sequences are MGHDK and SYGVNS. CDR3 protein: CASSESRGNNSPLHF. The CDR3 coding sequence is TGTGCCAGCAGTGAGAGCAGGGGGAATAATTCACCCCTCCACTTT. Variable domain in full (rest from reference TRBV25-1 and TRBJ1-6): EADIYQTPRYLVIGTGKKITLECSQTMGHDKMYWYQQDPGMELHLIHYSYGVNSTEKGDLSSESTVSRIRTEHFPLTLESARPSHTSQYLCASSESRGNNSPLHFGNGTRLTVT.

The chain links TRBV7-2 to TRBJ2-1; TRBD2 matches 12 bases. Trimming took 8 bases from V and 7 from J; bases not matched to a gene: 9. The CDR3 extends over 15 amino acids. Germline values: CDR1 SGHTA, CDR2 FQGNSA. The DNA of the CDR3 is TGTGCCAGCGCGACCGGGACTAGCGGGTGGAATGAGCAGTTCTTC. Encoded protein: CASATGTSGWNEQFF.

The J gene is TRBJ2-3, the V gene TRBV5-6; 11 bases agree with TRBD2. Losses at the gene ends were 4 bases for V and 4 bases for J; bases not matched to a gene: 11. Germline-derived CDR1 and CDR2 are SGHDT and YYEEEE. The CDR3 loop spans 17 amino acids. The CDR3 region has the DNA TGTGCCAGCAGCAACCCGGGACTAGCGGACAATGCAGATACGCAGTATTTT. Its protein product is CASSNPGLADNADTQYF. Looking up the rest from reference TRBV5-6 and TRBJ2-3 gives the full variable domain: DAGVTQSPTHLIKTRGQQVTLRCSPKSGHDTVSWYQQALGQGPQFIFQYYEEEERQRGNFPDRFSGHQFPNYSSELNVNALLLGDSALYLCASSNPGLADNADTQYFGPGTRLTVL.

The rearrangement joins TRBV12-5 to TRBJ1-6; perhaps TRBD1 as D (5 bases). With 6 bases removed from V and 7 bases from J, the gap between germline ends came to 25 bases. This CDR3 contains 18 residues. In germline, CDR1 is LGHNT, CDR2 FRNRAP. The chain's CDR3 is CASGSWAGFRSLNSPLHF. The CDR3 coding sequence is TGTGCTAGTGGCTCCTGGGCAGGGTTTCGATCCTTAAATTCACCCCTCCACTTT.

The chain links TRBV24-1 to TRBJ1-5, with TRBD1 identical over 7 bases. Germline-derived CDR1 and CDR2 are KGHDR and SFDVKD. The length of the CDR3 is 16 residues. With V trimmed by 4 bases and J by 8 bases, 13 bases remained unmatched. This chain's CDR3 is CATSENNRGSSEPQHF. Written as DNA, the CDR3 is TGTGCCACCAGTGAGAATAACAGGGGTTCCTCGGAGCCCCAGCATTTT.

The chain links TRBV10-3 to TRBJ1-2, with 8 bases aligning to TRBD1. Germline CDR1 and CDR2: ENHRY and SYGVKD. This CDR3 is built from 14 residues. V trimming: 6 bases; J trimming: 4 bases; junction bases outside the gene matches: 7. CDR3 residues: CAISPGQGGYGYTF. CDR3 coding DNA: TGTGCCATCAGCCCAGGACAGGGTGGCTATGGCTACACCTTC.

The chain is built from TRBV3-1 (or the pseudogene TRBV3-2) and TRBJ1-1, with 8 positions matching TRBD1. Trimming cost V 0 bases and J 4 bases; bases outside gene matches: 4. Germline-derived CDR1 and CDR2 are LGHDT and YNNKEL (reference sequence). The CDR3 is 15 residues long. As DNA, the CDR3 is TGTGCCAGCAGCCAAGAGGGAACAGGGGGCACTGAAGCTTTCTTT. This sequence encodes CASSQEGTGGTEAFF.

This clone was seen a single time. The rearrangement links TRBV28 to TRBJ1-1; 8 nucleotides match TRBD1. Germline assignment: CDR1 MDHEN and CDR2 SYDVKM. The CDR3 runs to 14 residues. J was trimmed by 7 bases and V by 3 bases; bases with no gene match: 7. The DNA for the CDR3 is TGTGCCAGCAGTTTTTGGGGACAGGCACTTGAAGCTTTCTTT. This sequence encodes CASSFWGQALEAFF.

This chain links TRBV2 with TRBJ1-6; a weak D match, TRBD1 (5 bases). The CDR3 totals 17 residues. Germline values: CDR1 SNHLY, CDR2 FYNNEI. Trimming removed 5 bases from V and 7 bases from J, with 21 bases in between. CDR3 nucleotide sequence: TGTGCCAGCAGTACCGGCGGGACCGGGTCGCGGAATTCACCCCTCCACTTT. It is translated as CASSTGGTGSRNSPLHF.

In its sample, this clone was seen a few times. The V gene is TRBV11-1, the J gene TRBJ1-1; D remains unclear. CDR1 is SGHAT, CDR2 FQDESV, per germline (reference sequence). The CDR3 length is 13 residues. Trimming removed 7 bases at V and 3 bases at J, with 12 bases between. The CDR3 spells CASTRQEDTEAFF. CDR3 DNA sequence: TGTGCCAGCACCCGTCAGGAGGACACTGAAGCTTTCTTT.

The V call is TRBV10-3, the J call TRBJ2-5; TRBD2 matches 8 bases. This CDR3 has 18 residues. V lost 0 bases and J lost 1; bases outside the gene matches: 10. In germline, CDR1 is ENHRY, CDR2 SYGVKD. The CDR3 is CAISESVVRGGTQETQYF. The CDR3, as DNA: TGTGCCATCAGTGAGTCTGTGGTACGGGGGGGGACCCAAGAGACCCAGTACTTC.

The chain carries TRBV15 and TRBJ2-5; D possibly corresponds to TRBD1 (5 bases). The V and J ends lost 3 bases and 2 bases respectively, with 7 bases between them. The germline CDR1 and CDR2 sequences are LNHNV and YYDKDF (reference sequence). CDR3 size: 13 residues. The CDR3 DNA reads as TGTGCCACCAGCAGGGACAATCAAGAGACCCAGTACTTC. It yields the protein CATSRDNQETQYF. The full variable domain, completed using reference TRBV15 and TRBJ2-5, is DAMVIQNPRYQVTQFGKPVTLSCSQTLNHNVMYWYQQKSSQAPKLLFHYYDKDFNNEADTPDNFQSRRPNTSFCFLDIRSPGLGDTAMYLCATSRDNQETQYFGPGTRLLVL.

This sequence joins TRBV19 and TRBJ1-1; 8 bases line up with TRBD1. CDR1 LNHDA and CDR2 SQIVND come from the germline V gene (reference sequence). Unmatched junction bases numbered 16, after V lost 9 bases and J lost 13 bases. This CDR3 is built from 13 residues. This CDR3 is CASQDRDRPPGFF. CDR3 nucleotide sequence: TGTGCCAGCCAAGACCGGGACAGGCCCCCTGGTTTCTTT.

This clone came up once. The chain carries TRBV14 and TRBJ2-7, with D possibly being TRBD1 (5 bases). Germline assignment: CDR1 SGHDN and CDR2 FVKESK. Trimming took 3 bases from V and 2 from J, leaving 17 bases between them. The CDR3 consists of 16 residues. The CDR3 DNA reads TGTGCCAGCAGCCACGTTGACAGCTCTAGAACCTACGAGCAGTACTTC. This codes for CASSHVDSSRTYEQYF.

The CDR3 loop is CASSLALGRPNYGYTF. For the CDR3, the DNA is TGTGCCAGCAGCTTAGCGCTCGGCAGGCCTAACTATGGCTACACCTTC. The chain combines TRBV7-2 with TRBJ1-2; no reliable D call. The CDR3 has 16 amino acids. Trimming cost V 0 bases and J 0 bases, with 11 bases left between them. The V gene's germline CDR1 is SGHTA and CDR2 FQGNSA.

J is TRBJ2-2 and V is TRBV28, with TRBD2 identical over 7 bases. CDR1 is MDHEN and CDR2 is SYDVKM in the germline V gene. The CDR3 totals 18 residues. V dropped 7 bases and J dropped 4; count of bases not matched to a gene: 18. The CDR3 spells CASISGPGGGSVTGELFF. The CDR3 DNA is TGTGCCAGCATCTCGGGACCGGGGGGAGGTTCGGTCACCGGGGAGCTGTTTTTT. Together with reference TRBV28 and TRBJ2-2, the CDR3 gives the full variable domain: DVKVTQSSRYLVKRTGEKVFLECVQDMDHENMFWYRQDPGLGLRLIYFSYDVKMKEKGDIPEGYSVSREKKERFSLILESASTNQTSMYLCASISGPGGGSVTGELFFGEGSRLTVL.